These 19 T cell receptor beta chains originate from one sample sequenced in a study of cytomegalovirus exposure and HLA in healthy donors (dated by TCRdb to the late 2010s). The library relied on the immunoSEQ multiplex PCR assay. A mixture of 60 forward primers for TCR Vbeta segments and 13 reverse primers for TCR Jbeta segments was used in the multiplex PCR. TCRdb re-hosts the immuneACCESS table, in-frame sequences only. Its copies lack some clones; in the studies checked, an unresolved V gene accounts for under half of them, and the cause for the rest is not known. The sample contains 170,000 or so clones, 77% of them found a single time. The ten largest clones take up 1.6% of the sample. Sequencing was performed on PBMCs. The source is a woman aged 25 to 39 in good health and CMV-seronegative.

J is TRBJ1-2 and V is TRBV2; 10 positions match TRBD1. The CDR3 totals 14 residues. V was clipped by 5 bases and J by 8 bases; unmatched bases: 8. CDR1 and CDR2 (germline): SNHLY, FYNNEI. CDR3 sequence (DNA): TGTGCCAGCAGTAGAGACAGGGGGCAGTGGGGCTACACCTTC. The encoded protein is CASSRDRGQWGYTF.

This clone has more than one count but fewer than ten. This rearrangement joins TRBV5-1 to TRBJ2-7; possible D gene TRBD2, 5 bases. The V end was cut by 4 bases, the J end by 6 bases, with 20 bases between. The CDR3 is 15 amino acids. CDR1 is SGHRS, CDR2 YFSETQ, per germline. The CDR3 spells CASSPSLSGVSEQYF. The CDR3 nucleotides are TGCGCCAGCAGCCCGTCCCTCTCCGGGGTCAGCGAGCAGTACTTC. Full variable domain (outside the CDR3, taken from reference TRBV5-1 and TRBJ2-7): KAGVTQTPRYLIKTRGQQVTLSCSPISGHRSVSWYQQTPGQGLQFLFEYFSETQRNKGNFPGRFSGRQFSNSRSEMNVSTLELGDSALYLCASSPSLSGVSEQYFGPGTRLTVT.

This chain joins TRBV30 and TRBJ2-2; 11 nucleotides agree with TRBD2. V trimming: 1 base; J trimming: 7 bases; junction bases outside the gene matches: 5. The CDR3 is 15 residues long. Looked up from germline, CDR1 is GTSNPN and CDR2 is SVGIG (reference sequence). The CDR3: CAWSELAGVHGELFF. DNA of the CDR3: TGTGCCTGGAGTGAACTAGCGGGAGTTCACGGGGAGCTGTTTTTT.

This chain uses TRBV28 with TRBJ1-2; 8 nucleotides line up with TRBD1. In germline, CDR1 is MDHEN, CDR2 SYDVKM. The CDR3 sequence is 16 residues long. After removal of 5 bases from V and 3 bases from J, the junction contained 11 bases not matched to a gene. CDR3 DNA: TGTGCCAGCAGTCCCACCCAGGGGGCTAAGTACTATGGCTACACCTTC. Translation: CASSPTQGAKYYGYTF.

V is TRBV6-6 and J is TRBJ1-4; unclear D gene. This CDR3 comprises 16 residues. Trimming cost V 5 bases and J 0 bases, with 13 bases left between them. CDR1 MNHNY and CDR2 SVGAGI come from the germline V gene (reference sequence). Written as DNA, the CDR3 is TGTGCCAGCAGTCCACTATATAGTGCAACTAATGAAAAACTGTTTTTT. This sequence encodes CASSPLYSATNEKLFF.

The rearrangement joins TRBV2 to TRBJ1-5, with 9 bases that match TRBD1. This CDR3 contains 17 residues. V was pared by 9 bases and J by 5 bases, with 17 bases of the junction left unmatched. Germline V CDR1 and CDR2: SNHLY, FYNNEI. The CDR3 DNA reads as TGTGCCAGATGGTGGGGGACAGGGATTATTTCGGATCAGCCCCAGCATTTT. Its protein is CARWWGTGIISDQPQHF.

The chain employs TRBV7-2 and TRBJ1-3; D unclear. The V end was cut by 0 bases, the J end by 4 bases, with 7 bases between. This CDR3 spans 14 amino acids. The germline gives CDR1 SGHTA, CDR2 FQGNSA. The CDR3, as DNA: TGTGCCAGCAGCTTAGCGACACCCGGAAACACCATATATTTT. Its translation: CASSLATPGNTIYF. The full variable domain, with the rest looked up from reference TRBV7-2 and TRBJ1-3, is GAGVSQSPSNKVTEKGKDVELRCDPISGHTALYWYRQSLGQGLEFLIYFQGNSAPDKSGLPSDRFSAERTGGSVSTLTIQRTQQEDSAVYLCASSLATPGNTIYFGEGSWLTVV.

The CDR3 loop is CASSLIGRNQPQHF. CDR3 DNA: TGTGCCAGCAGCCTCATCGGTCGCAATCAGCCCCAGCATTTT. The V and J genes are TRBV7-9 and TRBJ1-5; D gene ambiguous. CDR1 and CDR2 (germline): SEHNR, FQNEAQ (reference sequence). The CDR3 runs 14 residues. V was shortened by 5 bases and J by 2 bases, with 10 bases between the two germline ends.

The rearrangement uses TRBV19 and TRBJ1-3; tentative D call: TRBD1 (6 bases). The V gene's germline CDR1 is LNHDA and CDR2 SQIVND (reference sequence). V was cut by 2 bases and J by 2 bases, with 7 bases left in between. This CDR3 spans 14 amino acids. CDR3 sequence reads: CASSIRQAGNTIYF. The CDR3 DNA sequence: TGTGCCAGTAGTATACGACAGGCTGGAAACACCATATATTTT.

The chain couples TRBV5-1 to TRBJ2-5; 8 nucleotides line up with TRBD1. The J call could be wrong; TRBJ2-7 is a better fit for the DNA end. The V gene's germline CDR1 is SGHRS and CDR2 YFSETQ. CDR3 length: 15 residues. The CDR3 is CASSLGTGNGYEQYF. The DNA of the CDR3 is TGCGCCAGCAGCTTGGGGACAGGGAATGGATACGAGCAGTACTTC.

The chain has TRBV18 and TRBJ2-7; D is perhaps TRBD2 (7 bases). Germline CDR1 KGHSH, CDR2 LQKENI. This CDR3 spans 15 amino acids. V gave up 5 bases and J gave up 5 bases, with 19 bases separating them. CDR3: CASSALGGGDDEQYF. CDR3 nucleotides: TGTGCCAGCTCAGCTTTGGGGGGGGGCGATGACGAGCAGTACTTC.

V usage is TRBV5-1 and J usage is TRBJ1-1; 10 nucleotides line up with TRBD1. V lost 6 bases to trimming and J lost 4 bases; unmatched junction nucleotides: 12. This CDR3 spans 16 amino acids. Germline loops: CDR1 SGHRS, CDR2 YFSETQ. CDR3 protein: CASTLTGGTSVTEAFF. CDR3 in DNA: TGCGCCAGCACCCTGACAGGGGGCACGAGTGTCACTGAAGCTTTCTTT. The variable domain in full, completed from reference TRBV5-1 and TRBJ1-1, reads KAGVTQTPRYLIKTRGQQVTLSCSPISGHRSVSWYQQTPGQGLQFLFEYFSETQRNKGNFPGRFSGRQFSNSRSEMNVSTLELGDSALYLCASTLTGGTSVTEAFFGQGTRLTVV.

The chain is built from TRBV5-6 and TRBJ1-1; no firm D call. This CDR3 comprises 14 residues. Trimming removed 0 bases at V and 4 bases at J, with 10 bases between. Germline V gene sequence: CDR1 SGHDT, CDR2 YYEEEE. The CDR3 coding sequence is TGTGCCAGCAGCTTGGGTGGGAGGGCCACTGAAGCTTTCTTT. Amino acids: CASSLGGRATEAFF.

The J gene is TRBJ2-3, the V gene TRBV5-4, with 7 bases aligning to TRBD1. CDR1 and CDR2 from the germline V gene are SGHNT and YYREEE (reference sequence). CDR3 size: 15 residues. V gave up 4 bases and J gave up 4 bases; unmatched junction bases: 9. As DNA, the CDR3 is TGTGCCAGCAGCCGACAGAGGGGGCCCGCAGATACGCAGTATTTT. Translated, it gives CASSRQRGPADTQYF.

V usage is TRBV6-1 and J usage is TRBJ2-7, with unresolved D. The germline gives CDR1 MNHNS, CDR2 SASEGT. V was clipped by 6 bases and J by 6 bases, with 18 bases between them. This CDR3 has 14 residues. The CDR3, as DNA: TGTGCCAGCAGCCAGAGAGCAGGAACCTCCGAGCAGTACTTC. Translated: CASSQRAGTSEQYF.

V is TRBV7-2 and J is TRBJ2-7, with D unclear. Trimming shortened V by 0 bases and J by 5 bases, and 14 bases separated the two germline ends. CDR1 and CDR2 from the germline V gene are SGHTA and FQGNSA. The CDR3 is made up of 15 amino acids. The CDR3, as DNA: TGTGCCAGCAGCTTAGCATGGCAGGCCTTCCACGAGCAGTACTTC. It yields the protein CASSLAWQAFHEQYF.

V gene TRBV9 combines with J gene TRBJ1-2; 7 bases are a match to TRBD1. The junction had 9 bases not matched to a gene; V was cut back by 2 bases and J by 2 bases. The CDR3 extends over 16 amino acids. Germline lookup yields CDR1 SGDLS and CDR2 YYNGEE. The CDR3, as DNA: TGTGCCAGCAGCGTCACACCCTCGGGACAGAACTATGGCTACACCTTC. It codes for CASSVTPSGQNYGYTF.

This chain connects TRBV29-1 to TRBJ2-7, with unresolved D. The CDR3 contains 13 residues. CDR1 SQVTM and CDR2 ANQGSEA come from the germline V gene. The V end was cut by 2 bases, the J end by 2 bases, with 10 bases between. The CDR3 coding sequence is TGCAGCGTTGAATTCGACACGGCCTACGAGCAGTACTTC. Protein sequence: CSVEFDTAYEQYF.

This chain connects TRBV5-1 to TRBJ1-1; the match to TRBD1 covers 8 bases. Germline V CDR1 and CDR2: SGHRS, YFSETQ. The CDR3 extends over 15 amino acids. J gave up 3 bases and V 0 bases, and 4 bases lay outside the gene matches. The CDR3 bases are TGCGCCAGCAGCTTGGCAGGGGGCGGTGACACTGAAGCTTTCTTT. Translation gives CASSLAGGGDTEAFF.